This TCR beta chain was sequenced during a study of blood T cell repertoires in COVID-19. Study details: From the United States, Italy and Spain came samples of acute and convalescent COVID-19.

Sequencing was performed with immunoSEQ multiplex PCR; in TCRdb, only in-frame clones are kept and a portion is missing. Of under 250,000 clones in the sample, roughly 82% were seen once. The receptor's source is a human donor in a cohort sampled during active COVID-19. Sequencing was performed on peripheral blood.

This CDR3 is CASSLGRGRETQYF. Written as DNA, the CDR3 is TGTGCCAGCAGCTTAGGGCGGGGAAGGGAGACCCAGTACTTC. The V and J genes are TRBV11-2 and TRBJ2-5; TRBD2 might be the D (6 bases). Per germline, CDR1 SGHAT and CDR2 FQNNGV. V was shortened by 1 base and J by 5 bases, with 11 bases between the two germline ends. CDR3 length equals 14 residues. The full variable domain, rest sourced from reference TRBV11-2 and TRBJ2-5, is EAGVAQSPRYKIIEKRQSVAFWCNPISGHATLYWYQQILGQGPKLLIQFQNNGVVDDSQLPKDRFSAERLKGVDSTLKIQPAKLEDSAVYLCASSLGRGRETQYFGPGTRLLVL.